This T cell receptor beta chain was captured in a study of shared clonotypes between healthy human individuals. Study in general: Each donor had three CD4 naive, three CD4 memory, two CD8 naive and one CD8 memory plate. Broader study findings: Naive CD4 clonotype sharing across several donors was around 5.5%.

Germline V CDR1 and CDR2: MDHEN, SYDVKM. V was pared by 10 bases and J by 5 bases, with 14 bases between. The CDR3 loop spans 13 amino acids. Assay: immunoSEQ multiplex PCR; the TCRdb copy retains only in-frame clones and omits some. The sample holds about 2.1 million clones, approximately 94% seen once. Terminally differentiated effector memory CD45RA+ cells were excluded from the naive CD8 cells, which were CD45RO-negative and positively selected for CCR7. As regards this clone: Its target is not known.

Sequencing input: naive CD8+ T cells from PBMCs. The V and J genes are TRBV28 and TRBJ2-2, with TRBD1 as a possible D gene (6 bases). This clonotype was sampled from a man between 18 and 35 years old in good health. Some clones in this sample may be carry-over from other donors' samples. CDR3 nucleotide sequence: TGTGCCACCCTGACAGGTTGGACCGGGGAGCTGTTTTTT. Its protein product is CATLTGWTGELFF.